This TCR beta chain was captured in a study of blood T cell repertoires in COVID-19. Study-wide background: COVID-19 samples from acute and convalescent phases originated in the United States, Italy and Spain. T cells, B-cell-depleted T cells, or PBMCs supplied cDNA or gDNA.

J was trimmed by 4 bases and V by 0 bases; bases with no gene match: 2. Germline CDR1 LGHNA, CDR2 YSLEER. The CDR3 totals 18 residues. Some clones are missing from TCRdb's copy, which holds only in-frame ones; the method was immunoSEQ multiplex PCR. The sample has approximately 45,000 clones, about 85% seen once. The chain uses TRBV4-3 and TRBJ2-6; 14 nucleotides align to TRBD2. Sequenced: peripheral blood. This sequence originates from a human donor in a cohort sampled during active COVID-19. The CDR3 DNA reads TGCGCCAGCAGCCAAGAGGGACTAGCGGGAGCCGGGGCCAACGTCCTGACTTTC. Protein product: CASSQEGLAGAGANVLTF.